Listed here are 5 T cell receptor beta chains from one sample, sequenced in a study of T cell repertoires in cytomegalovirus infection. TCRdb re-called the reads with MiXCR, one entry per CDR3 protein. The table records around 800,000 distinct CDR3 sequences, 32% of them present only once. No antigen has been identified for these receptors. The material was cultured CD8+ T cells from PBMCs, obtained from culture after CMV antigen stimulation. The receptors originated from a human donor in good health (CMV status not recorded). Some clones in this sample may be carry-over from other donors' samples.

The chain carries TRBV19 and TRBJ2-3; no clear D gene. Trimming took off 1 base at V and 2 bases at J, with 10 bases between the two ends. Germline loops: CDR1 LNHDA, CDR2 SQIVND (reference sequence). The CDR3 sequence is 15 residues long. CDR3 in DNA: TGTGCCAGTAGTATAGGGTACAGCCTCACAGATACGCAGTATTTT. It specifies CASSIGYSLTDTQYF.

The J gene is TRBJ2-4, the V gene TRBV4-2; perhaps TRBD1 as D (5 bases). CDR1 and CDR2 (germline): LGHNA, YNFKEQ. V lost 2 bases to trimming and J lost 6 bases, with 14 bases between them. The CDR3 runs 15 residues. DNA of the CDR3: TGTGCCAGCAGCCAATGTATCCCTCAGGGAAACATTCAGTACTTC. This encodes CASSQCIPQGNIQYF.

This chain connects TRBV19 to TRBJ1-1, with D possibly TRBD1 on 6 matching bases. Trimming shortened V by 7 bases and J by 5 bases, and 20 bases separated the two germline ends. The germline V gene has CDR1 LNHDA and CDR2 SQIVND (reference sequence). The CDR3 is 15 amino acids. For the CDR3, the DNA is TGTGCCAGTACCTTGAGCCAGGGGTTGAGGACTGAAGCTTTCTTT. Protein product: CASTLSQGLRTEAFF.

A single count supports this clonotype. In DNA form, the CDR3 reads TGCAGTGCTAGTGGATCCGGGACGGACCGGAACTATGGCTACACCTTC. This encodes CSASGSGTDRNYGYTF. V gene TRBV20-1 combines with J gene TRBJ1-2, with D possibly being TRBD1 (5 bases). V lost 3 bases to trimming and J lost 2 bases, with 19 bases between them. The CDR3 loop spans 16 amino acids. CDR1 DFQATT and CDR2 SNEGSKA come from the germline V gene (reference sequence).

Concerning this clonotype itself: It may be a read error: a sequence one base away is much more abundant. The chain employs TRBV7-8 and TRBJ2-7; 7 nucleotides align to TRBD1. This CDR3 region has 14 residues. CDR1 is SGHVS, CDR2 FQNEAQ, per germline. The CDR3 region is CASSFDRATHERYF. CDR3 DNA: TGTGCCAGCAGCTTCGACAGGGCAACGCACGAGCGGTACTTC.